What follows describes a single TCR beta chain. What this receptor recognizes is not known. Base quality data are lacking; no much larger clone is found one base away. The CDR3 regions of human TCRbeta chains were analyzed by immunosequencing. On the study's bioinformatics: Repertoire TCRs were checked for matches against a reference library of SARS-CoV-2-specific TCRs that had been generated using the MIRA antigen-specificity platform. Breadth was defined as the fraction of unique TCRs that were SARS-CoV-2-associated, and depth was defined as the fraction of total T cells that were SARS-CoV-2-associated. Using the MIRA data, each spike-specific TCR was assigned both to the spike region to which the TCR was reactive and to a CD4 or CD8 class. Log10-transformed breadth and depth values were compared by one-way ANOVA with Sidak's multiple comparisons tests. Sourced from immuneACCESS, this table was stored by TCRdb with only in-frame sequences that have V and J called. A share of the clones is absent; for the studies checked, an unresolved V gene accounts for under half, and the remainder has no known explanation. V and J calls plus clone size are reproduced from that table; the DNA served to infer D and trimming. The sample has under 120,000 clones on record, around 90% of them singletons. 1% to 1.5% of the sample is in the top ten clones.

These data come from a study of T cell responses to AZD1222 COVID-19 vaccine (dated by TCRdb to about 2021). Study-level background: AZD1222 recipients given second doses at about 4 weeks or at about 12 weeks were pooled, since spike-specific TCR depth and breadth were not found to differ between the two schedules. TCR sequencing was performed for about 240 trial participants, of whom some 200 were given two doses of AZD1222 and approximately 25 were given two doses of MenACWY control vaccine. Trial participants were enrolled by age into subgroups of 18-55, 56-69 and 70-plus years, and about 150, 27 and 61 TCR-sequenced participants, respectively, were included in these subgroups. What the study reported, not specific to this receptor: Participants were mostly white British, with more females than males. The authors suggested clonal diversity may have been underestimated. After two AZD1222 doses, spike-specific TCR breadth and depth were significantly higher than at day 0 and than in MenACWY recipients. Because no day 14 peak-response samples were available, repertoires were characterized only after the peak T cell response. Reportedly, close to half of the unique spike-specific TCRs recognized epitopes lying outside the regions that are mutated in the B.1.351 and B.1.1.7 variants. Only a handful of AZD1222 recipients were SARS-CoV-2 seropositive at baseline, limiting conclusions about previously exposed vaccinees. The vaccine-associated CD4 TCRs covered the entire spike protein, and the dominant responses fell in regions 160-218 and 743-854. In the small 56-69-year group, the increase in depth fell short of significance, most likely because of low power.

Sample time point, as interpreted from the label and publication: baseline before first vaccination. Samples from vaccinated people were obtained from the UK trials COV001 and COV002, which included a single-blind randomized controlled phase 2/3 trial of AZD1222 (ChAdOx1 nCoV-19) in healthy adults. Trial participant PBMC samples were collected at day 0 and day 28 after the second dose for TCRbeta chain sequencing. V loses 5 bases at its end and J loses 2 bases; junction bases beyond the gene matches: 3. The germline V gene encodes CDR1 GTSNPN and CDR2 SVGIG (reference sequence). The CDR3 starts with the cysteine, ends with the phenylalanine, and has 13 residues. Only the CDR3 region is kept as DNA, spanning 39 bases read in frame from base 1.

The sample was peripheral blood, taken on day 0 of AZD1222 vaccination. This sequence originates from an adult in good health. The chain is encoded by TRBV30 joined to TRBJ1-3; the junction holds 7 bases that match TRBD1. The DNA sequence follows: TGTGCCTGGTCCCAGGGGGCTGGAAACACCATATATTTT. This yields the protein CAWSQGAGNTIYF.